Following are 15 T cell receptor beta chains from one sample sequenced in a study of early T cells in non-severe SARS-CoV-2 infection. TCRdb re-derived calls from the 5' RACE reads in MiXCR, one entry per CDR3 protein. The table has roughly 30,000 distinct CDR3 sequences, approximately 5.4% seen once. The sample was whole blood. These receptors all come from an adult who was a healthcare worker with PCR-confirmed SARS-CoV-2 infection or an uninfected control (not recorded which).

The chain carries TRBV19 and TRBJ1-5, with D hard to call. The CDR3 is 15 amino acids. V lost 2 bases to trimming and J lost 6 bases, with 14 bases between them. Germline-derived CDR1 and CDR2 are LNHDA and SQIVND (reference sequence). CDR3 residues: CASSIMGLNGQPQHF. The DNA of the CDR3 is TGTGCCAGTAGTATAATGGGCCTCAACGGTCAGCCCCAGCATTTT.

The chain links TRBV20-1 to TRBJ1-1, with D tentatively TRBD1 (6 bases). Germline V CDR1 and CDR2: DFQATT, SNEGSKA (reference sequence). V was cut by 1 base and J by 4 bases, with 19 bases left in between. The CDR3 has 16 amino acids. The chain's CDR3 is CSARVQKQGKSTEAFF. The CDR3 DNA is TGCAGTGCTAGAGTTCAAAAACAGGGTAAGAGCACTGAAGCTTTCTTT.

This clonotype was counted at least ten times. J is TRBJ1-1 and V is TRBV20-1, with TRBD1 matching over 11 bases. The trim removed 0 bases at V and 13 bases at J, leaving 4 bases unmatched. This CDR3 comprises 12 residues. Germline-derived CDR1 and CDR2 are DFQATT and SNEGSKA (reference sequence). CDR3 nucleotide sequence: TGCAGTGCTAGAGACGGACAGGGGGCAGGTTTCTTT. It encodes CSARDGQGAGFF.

This clonotype was detected ten times or more. This chain links TRBV7-9 with TRBJ2-1; D is uncertain. The V gene lost 6 bases and the J gene lost 1 base, with 4 bases spanning the gap. Germline lookup yields CDR1 SEHNR and CDR2 FQNEAQ (reference sequence). The CDR3 length is 12 residues. CDR3 coding DNA: TGTGCCAGCAGGGGGTCCTACAATGAGCAGTTCTTC. Translation: CASRGSYNEQFF.

At least ten counts were recorded for this clonotype. The rearrangement joins TRBV20-1 to TRBJ2-7, with D unclear. The length of the CDR3 is 12 residues. V lost 6 bases, J lost 7 bases, and 16 bases lay in between. Per germline, CDR1 DFQATT and CDR2 SNEGSKA (reference sequence). CDR3 DNA: TGCAGTGCCACGCAGGACCCTAATGAGCAGTACTTC. Translation: CSATQDPNEQYF.

The genes are TRBV12-3 or TRBV12-4 and TRBJ2-1; D might be TRBD1 (5 bases). V was clipped by 3 bases and J by 9 bases, with 9 bases between them. The CDR3 extends over 12 amino acids. The CDR3 spells CASSFQGSEQFF. The CDR3 nucleotides read TGTGCCAGCAGTTTCCAGGGAAGTGAGCAGTTCTTC.

There are many counts of this clonotype. The chain is built from TRBV5-6 and TRBJ2-7; weak D call: TRBD1 (5 bases). Germline CDR1 reads SGHDT; CDR2 reads YYEEEE. The germline V and J ends were trimmed by 0 bases and 9 bases, with 13 bases remaining between them. CDR3 size: 13 residues. The CDR3 reads CASSLESGLGQYF. In nucleotides, the CDR3 is TGTGCCAGCAGCTTGGAGTCAGGGTTAGGGCAGTACTTC. Full variable domain (remainder filled in from reference TRBV5-6 and TRBJ2-7): DAGVTQSPTHLIKTRGQQVTLRCSPKSGHDTVSWYQQALGQGPQFIFQYYEEEERQRGNFPDRFSGHQFPNYSSELNVNALLLGDSALYLCASSLESGLGQYFGPGTRLTVT.

The chain joins TRBV5-4 to TRBJ2-3; TRBD1 agrees at 11 bases. Germline V gene lookup returns CDR1 SGHNT and CDR2 YYREEE (reference sequence). This CDR3 contains 15 residues. Losses at the gene ends were 3 bases for V and 4 bases for J; bases not matched to a gene: 4. The CDR3 is CASSWGQGVADTQYF. Here the CDR3 DNA reads TGTGCCAGCAGCTGGGGACAGGGGGTCGCAGATACGCAGTATTTT. Variable domain in full (rest from reference TRBV5-4 and TRBJ2-3): ETGVTQSPTHLIKTRGQQVTLRCSSQSGHNTVSWYQQALGQGPQFIFQYYREEENGRGNFPPRFSGLQFPNYSSELNVNALELDDSALYLCASSWGQGVADTQYFGPGTRLTVL.

This clonotype was counted many times. V is TRBV12-3 or TRBV12-4 and J is TRBJ2-1; D assignment may be TRBD1 or TRBD2 (5 bases each). The CDR3 runs to 16 residues. V was pared by 5 bases and J by 2 bases, with 16 bases between. This CDR3 is CASSPSGTGTYNEQFF. For the CDR3, the DNA is TGTGCCAGCAGTCCGTCGGGGACGGGAACCTACAATGAGCAGTTCTTC.

This clonotype was seen many times. The CDR3 protein is CSVGGQAGYGYTF. In nucleotides, the CDR3 is TGCAGCGTTGGGGGACAGGCAGGCTATGGCTACACCTTC. J is TRBJ1-2 and V is TRBV29-1; 8 bases fit TRBD1. The CDR3 runs 13 residues. CDR1 SQVTM and CDR2 ANQGSEA come from the germline V gene. V was clipped by 4 bases and J by 4 bases; unmatched bases: 5.

Many counts were recorded for this clonotype. The chain has TRBV3-1 and TRBJ2-1; D might be TRBD2 (6 bases). Germline V gives CDR1 LGHDT, CDR2 YNNKEL (reference sequence). V lost 4 bases to trimming and J lost 12 bases, with 19 bases between them. The CDR3 is made up of 14 amino acids. The CDR3 coding sequence is TGTGCCAGCAGCCTCCGGGACCGGGGGTATGCGCAGTTCTTC. This codes for CASSLRDRGYAQFF.

This clonotype was counted many times. The rearrangement joins TRBV6-1 to TRBJ2-1; no reliable D call. This CDR3 spans 13 amino acids. CDR1 and CDR2 from the germline V gene are MNHNS and SASEGT. V shed 2 bases and J shed 5 bases, with 7 bases lying between them. The CDR3, as DNA: TGTGCCAGCAGTGAATCATATAACAATGAGCAGTTCTTC. Protein: CASSESYNNEQFF.

This clonotype was counted many times. The chain joins TRBV6-6 to TRBJ2-3; 13 positions match TRBD2. CDR3 size: 18 residues. Germline V gives CDR1 MNHNY, CDR2 SVGAGI (reference sequence). Unmatched junction bases numbered 10, after V lost 7 bases and J lost 0 bases. DNA for the CDR3: TGTGCCAGCACGGGACTAGCGGGGTATACCACTAGCACAGATACGCAGTATTTT. Encoded protein: CASTGLAGYTTSTDTQYF.

Many counts were recorded for this clonotype. V usage is TRBV2 and J usage is TRBJ2-1, with a possible D match to TRBD1 (5 bases). CDR3 length equals 17 residues. V lost 3 bases and J 0 bases, leaving 15 bases between the germline ends. Germline V gives CDR1 SNHLY, CDR2 FYNNEI. The CDR3, as DNA: TGTGCCAGCAGTGAGTACAGGACATCAAGCTCCTACAATGAGCAGTTCTTC. Protein: CASSEYRTSSSYNEQFF.

This clonotype was counted ten times or more. The genes are TRBV5-5 and TRBJ2-1; 10 bases are a match to TRBD2. The junction had 4 bases not matched to a gene; V was cut back by 7 bases and J by 3 bases. Germline assignment: CDR1 SGHKS and CDR2 YYEKEE (reference sequence). This CDR3 is 14 amino acids long. The CDR3 is CASFSGGLYNEQFF. CDR3 nucleotides: TGTGCCAGCTTTAGCGGGGGGCTCTACAATGAGCAGTTCTTC.